The 4 T cell receptor beta chains reported below all come from one sample, sequenced in a study of PD-1 blockade in classical Hodgkin lymphoma. Time point indicated: newly diagnosed, previously untreated cHL patient sample. TCRdb's table, derived via immunoSEQ multiplex PCR, lists solely in-frame clones and lacks some. This table holds about 25,000 clones, around 94% found once. The sequenced sample was peripheral blood mononuclear cells (PBMCs). Source of these receptors: a human donor with classical Hodgkin lymphoma.

The chain recombines TRBV6-5 with TRBJ1-5; D is uncertain. This CDR3 contains 14 residues. Between the trimmed V and J ends, which lost 6 bases and 0 bases, there was a span of 9 bases. Germline V gene data show CDR1 as MNHEY and CDR2 as SVGAGI. For the CDR3, the DNA is TGTGCCAGCAGAGATGTTGTTAGCAATCAGCCCCAGCATTTT. This codes for CASRDVVSNQPQHF.

J is TRBJ2-2 and V is TRBV10-3; TRBD2 agrees at 7 bases. CDR3 length: 16 residues. J was trimmed by 3 bases and V by 4 bases; bases with no gene match: 8. Germline lookup yields CDR1 ENHRY and CDR2 SYGVKD. Written as DNA, the CDR3 is TGTGCCATCAGTGTCGTGCCGGCGGGGGACACCGGGGAGCTGTTTTTT. Its protein is CAISVVPAGDTGELFF.

This clone was observed a single time. The J gene is TRBJ2-3, the V gene TRBV11-3, with a tentative D call TRBD2 (6 bases). Germline CDR1 reads SGHNT; CDR2 reads YENEEA. The CDR3 sequence is 16 residues long. V dropped 1 base and J dropped 0 bases, with 11 bases sitting between them. The DNA for the CDR3 is TGTGCCAGCAGCTTAGGGCACGGGAGTAGCACAGATACGCAGTATTTT. Amino acids: CASSLGHGSSTDTQYF.

This chain joins TRBV2 and TRBJ2-7, with D possibly TRBD2 on 5 matching bases. The CDR3 is made up of 11 amino acids. CDR1 and CDR2 from the germline V gene are SNHLY and FYNNEI. Trimming cost V 7 bases and J 6 bases, with 10 bases left between them. Here the CDR3 DNA reads TGTGCCAGCATCGAAGGAGGCGAGCAGTACTTC. It yields the protein CASIEGGEQYF. Combining the CDR3 with reference TRBV2 and TRBJ2-7 gives the whole variable domain EPEVTQTPSHQVTQMGQEVILRCVPISNHLYFYWYRQILGQKVEFLVSFYNNEISEKSEIFDDQFSVERPDGSNFTLKIRSTKLEDSAMYFCASIEGGEQYFGPGTRLTVT.